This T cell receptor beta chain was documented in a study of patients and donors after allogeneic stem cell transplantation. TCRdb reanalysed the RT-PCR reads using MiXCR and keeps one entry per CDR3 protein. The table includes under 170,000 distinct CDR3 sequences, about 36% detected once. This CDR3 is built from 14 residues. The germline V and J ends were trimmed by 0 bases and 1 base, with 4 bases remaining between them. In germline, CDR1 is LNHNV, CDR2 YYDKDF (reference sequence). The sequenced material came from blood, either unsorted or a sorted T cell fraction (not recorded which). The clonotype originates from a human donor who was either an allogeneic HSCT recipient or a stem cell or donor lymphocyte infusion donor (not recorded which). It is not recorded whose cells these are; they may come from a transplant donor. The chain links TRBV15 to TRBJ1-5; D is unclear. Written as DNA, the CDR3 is TGTGCCACCAGCAGAGACGTAAGCAATCAGCCCCAGCATTTT. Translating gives CATSRDVSNQPQHF.